Each of the 23 T cell receptor beta chains below was sequenced from the same sample in a study of T-cell memory formation after mild COVID-19. TCRdb used MiXCR to reprocess the 5' RACE reads, holding one entry per CDR3 protein. The sample records 170,000 or so distinct CDR3 sequences, about a fifth being singletons. Sequences were obtained from PBMCs or a T cell subset sorted from them (not recorded which). The receptors shown here come from an adult woman who had mild COVID-19 (a few samples of this study predate the infection). Cell type and time point are not known.

This clonotype has more than one count but fewer than ten. The rearrangement joins TRBV5-6 to TRBJ2-7; possible D gene TRBD2, 7 bases. Germline V lookup: CDR1 SGHDT, CDR2 YYEEEE. The CDR3 covers 15 residues. The V end lost 1 base, the J end lost 7 bases, and 18 bases lay between the germline ends. The DNA for the CDR3 is TGTGCCAGCAGCTTGTTTGCGGGGGCCGCCGAAGAGCAGTACTTC. It specifies CASSLFAGAAEEQYF.

This sequence joins TRBV9 and TRBJ2-7; D perhaps matches TRBD2 (6 bases). Germline V lookup: CDR1 SGDLS, CDR2 YYNGEE. CDR3 size: 14 residues. Trimming cost V 3 bases and J 6 bases, with 16 bases left between them. CDR3 coding DNA: TGTGCCAGCAGCGGTGGCCTGGAGGGTGCCGAGCAGTACTTC. Translating gives CASSGGLEGAEQYF.

This clonotype was observed a handful of times. This rearrangement joins TRBV10-3 to TRBJ2-5, with D hard to call. This CDR3 comprises 14 residues. Germline V lookup: CDR1 ENHRY, CDR2 SYGVKD. Trimming shortened V by 3 bases and J by 5 bases, and 13 bases separated the two germline ends. The CDR3 nucleotides are TGTGCCATCAGTGACCCAGCCTACGGGGAGACCCAGTACTTC. Its translation is CAISDPAYGETQYF.

This clonotype was seen only a few times. This chain joins TRBV29-1 and TRBJ1-2, with TRBD1 matching over 10 bases. This CDR3 comprises 13 residues. V lost 4 bases, J lost 2 bases, and 1 base stayed unmatched. CDR1 is SQVTM, CDR2 ANQGSEA, per germline. CDR3 amino acids: CSVVDRGNYGYTF. CDR3 nucleotide sequence: TGCAGCGTTGTGGACAGGGGGAACTATGGCTACACCTTC. Full variable domain (outside the CDR3, taken from reference TRBV29-1 and TRBJ1-2): SAVISQKPSRDICQRGTSLTIQCQVDSQVTMMFWYRQQPGQSLTLIATANQGSEATYESGFVIDKFPISRPNLTFSTLTVSNMSPEDSSIYLCSVVDRGNYGYTFGSGTRLTVV.

This clonotype was seen a single time. The V and J genes are TRBV2 and TRBJ2-1; D unresolved. The germline CDR1 and CDR2 sequences are SNHLY and FYNNEI. Trimming removed 3 bases at V and 2 bases at J, with 5 bases between. The CDR3 is made up of 13 amino acids. DNA for the CDR3: TGTGCCAGCAGTGACGGGCCCTACAATGAGCAGTTCTTC. Translating it yields CASSDGPYNEQFF.

This clonotype showed up just a few times. This sequence joins TRBV6-2 or TRBV6-3 and TRBJ2-2; no clear D gene. CDR1 is MNHEY, CDR2 SVGEGT, per germline. Trimming shortened V by 7 bases and J by 4 bases, and 10 bases separated the two germline ends. The CDR3 runs to 13 residues. The CDR3 here is CASTGRLTGELFF. The CDR3, as DNA: TGTGCCAGCACCGGGCGCCTCACCGGGGAGCTGTTTTTT.

The chain combines TRBV12-3 or TRBV12-4 with TRBJ2-1; 14 bases line up with TRBD2. The CDR3 runs to 15 residues. J was trimmed by 9 bases and V by 7 bases; bases with no gene match: 8. The CDR3 reads CASTPGTSGSTEQFF. CDR3 in DNA: TGTGCCAGCACCCCGGGGACTAGCGGGAGTACTGAGCAGTTCTTC.

The table lists this clonotype with a few counts. The genes are TRBV6-5 and TRBJ1-2; maybe TRBD1 (6 bases). The CDR3 has 15 amino acids. The V end lost 2 bases, the J end lost 4 bases, and 14 bases lay between the germline ends. The germline CDR1 and CDR2 sequences are MNHEY and SVGAGI. The CDR3 nucleotides read TGTGCCAGCAGTTACGGACAGATCCCCTCCTATGGCTACACCTTC. This sequence encodes CASSYGQIPSYGYTF.

The genes are TRBV29-1 and TRBJ2-7, with a possible D match to TRBD1 (7 bases). The V end lost 3 bases, the J end lost 3 bases, and 18 bases lay between the germline ends. This CDR3 has 15 residues. Germline CDR1 reads SQVTM; CDR2 reads ANQGSEA. CDR3 in amino acids: CSVEKWGDSNYEQYF. The CDR3 DNA reads as TGCAGCGTTGAGAAGTGGGGGGACAGCAACTACGAGCAGTACTTC.

V and J are TRBV7-2 and TRBJ2-7, with 13 positions matching TRBD2. The CDR3 sequence is 17 residues long. V was clipped by 3 bases and J by 4 bases; unmatched bases: 9. Germline CDR1 SGHTA, CDR2 FQGNSA. The CDR3 sequence is CASSLEGLAGPSYEQYF. The CDR3 coding sequence is TGTGCCAGCAGCTTGGAGGGACTAGCGGGACCTTCATACGAGCAGTACTTC.

V gene TRBV27 combines with J gene TRBJ1-2; D might be TRBD1 (5 bases). V lost 2 bases and J 4 bases, leaving 8 bases between the germline ends. The V gene's germline CDR1 is MNHEY and CDR2 SMNVEV (reference sequence). The CDR3 has 13 residues. This CDR3 reads CASSLTGRYGYTF. The DNA of the CDR3 is TGTGCCAGCAGTTTAACAGGACGCTATGGCTACACCTTC.

The chain combines TRBV12-3 or TRBV12-4 with TRBJ1-4; D uncertain. The CDR3 has 14 amino acids. V was cut by 6 bases and J by 0 bases, with 8 bases left in between. The CDR3 region has the DNA TGTGCCAGCAGGAAGGGCGCAACTAATGAAAAACTGTTTTTT. Protein sequence: CASRKGATNEKLFF.

This clonotype showed up many times. The chain links TRBV20-1 to TRBJ2-7, with TRBD1 matching over 7 bases. CDR1 is DFQATT, CDR2 SNEGSKA, per germline (reference sequence). J was trimmed by 6 bases and V by 0 bases; bases with no gene match: 5. The CDR3 covers 13 residues. Here the CDR3 reads CSARDWTGSEQYF. CDR3 coding DNA: TGCAGTGCTAGAGACTGGACAGGTTCCGAGCAGTACTTC.

This chain joins TRBV6-4 and TRBJ1-3, with D hard to call. The CDR3 extends over 11 amino acids. Trimming stripped 11 bases from V and 7 bases from J, with 12 bases between. Germline CDR1 MRHNA, CDR2 SNTAGT. The CDR3 loop reads CARRNGNTIYF. DNA of the CDR3: TGTGCCCGCCGGAACGGGAACACCATATATTTT.

The chain is built from TRBV3-1 and TRBJ1-2, with TRBD1 matching 10 bases. This CDR3 has 16 amino acids. CDR1 is LGHDT, CDR2 YNNKEL, per germline (reference sequence). The ends lost 1 base at V and 4 bases at J; junction bases unmatched: 6. The CDR3 nucleotides are TGTGCCAGCAGCCAAGGGGACAGGGGTACCAGCTATGGCTACACCTTC. Translation: CASSQGDRGTSYGYTF.

This clonotype has only a few counts. The genes are TRBV6-5 and TRBJ1-5; the D is unclear. Germline lookup yields CDR1 MNHEY and CDR2 SVGAGI. This CDR3 comprises 14 residues. V gave up 6 bases and J gave up 0 bases, with 9 bases separating them. CDR3 sequence (DNA): TGTGCCAGCAGACAGTTTAATAGCAATCAGCCCCAGCATTTT. Translation gives CASRQFNSNQPQHF.

This clonotype was counted between two and nine times. The J gene is TRBJ2-3, the V gene TRBV7-9, with unresolved D. The CDR3 spans 13 residues. V was pared by 1 base and J by 4 bases, with 6 bases between. Germline-derived CDR1 and CDR2 are SEHNR and FQNEAQ (reference sequence). The CDR3 region has the DNA TGTGCCAGCAGCTTAGTCCCTTCAGATACGCAGTATTTT. The encoded protein is CASSLVPSDTQYF.

This chain connects TRBV4-1 to TRBJ2-5; TRBD2 aligns across 13 bases. CDR1 and CDR2 (germline): MGHRA, YSYEKL. V lost 4 bases, J lost 2 bases, and 1 base stayed unmatched. This CDR3 has 15 amino acids. The CDR3 reads CASSPTSGGQETQYF. The CDR3 nucleotides read TGCGCCAGCAGCCCGACTAGCGGGGGGCAAGAGACCCAGTACTTC.

This chain connects TRBV6-5 to TRBJ2-1; 8 nucleotides agree with TRBD2. This CDR3 spans 17 amino acids. V trimming: 6 bases; J trimming: 0 bases; junction bases outside the gene matches: 10. CDR1 and CDR2 (germline): MNHEY, SVGAGI. The CDR3 nucleotides read TGTGCCAGCAGGGAAATTCTAGCGGGTGGCTCCTACAATGAGCAGTTCTTC. Its translation: CASREILAGGSYNEQFF.

A word on this clonotype: At one boundary the junction diverges from the germline segment, which might be a read error. The chain couples TRBV7-7 to TRBJ2-3; possibly TRBD2 for D (6 bases). The CDR3 has 15 amino acids. The germline CDR1 and CDR2 sequences are SSHAT and FNYEAQ (reference sequence). This chain's CDR3 is CASSFGGGGTDTQYF. The CDR3 DNA is TGTGCTAGCAGCTTTGGCGGCGGGGGCACAGATACGCAGTATTTT. Variable domain in full (rest from reference TRBV7-7 and TRBJ2-3): GAGVSQSPRYKVTKRGQDVTLRCDPISSHATLYWYQQALGQGPEFLTYFNYEAQPDKSGLPSDRFSAERPEGSISTLTIQRTEQRDSAMYRCASSFGGGGTDTQYFGPGTRLTVL.

The V call is TRBV6-5, the J call TRBJ2-1, with 9 bases identical to TRBD2. CDR1 is MNHEY and CDR2 is SVGAGI in the germline V gene. The CDR3 totals 17 residues. After removal of 2 bases from V and 2 bases from J, the junction contained 7 bases not matched to a gene. CDR3 in amino acids: CASSYASAGGTYNEQFF. DNA of the CDR3: TGTGCCAGCAGTTACGCTTCGGCGGGAGGGACCTACAATGAGCAGTTCTTC.

This clonotype was counted only a few times. One junction end does not reproduce the germline sequence, and a read error may be involved. The chain recombines TRBV7-7 with TRBJ2-1; 8 bases align to TRBD2. The germline V gene has CDR1 SSHAT and CDR2 FNYEAQ (reference sequence). This CDR3 region has 16 residues. The CDR3 here is CASSLAPSGSYNEQFF. The CDR3 bases are TGTGCTAGCAGCTTAGCGCCTAGCGGGTCCTACAATGAGCAGTTCTTC. Drawing the rest from reference TRBV7-7 and TRBJ2-1, the complete variable domain is GAGVSQSPRYKVTKRGQDVTLRCDPISSHATLYWYQQALGQGPEFLTYFNYEAQPDKSGLPSDRFSAERPEGSISTLTIQRTEQRDSAMYRCASSLAPSGSYNEQFFGPGTRLTVL.

On this clonotype: This may arise from a read error, as a much more abundant clone is one base away. The V gene is TRBV25-1, the J gene TRBJ2-6, with D unclear. Germline loops: CDR1 MGHDK, CDR2 SYGVNS. The V end lost 5 bases, the J end lost 0 bases, and 5 bases lay between the germline ends. The CDR3 totals 14 residues. CDR3 in amino acids: CASSMSSGANVLTF. The CDR3 DNA sequence: TGTGCCAGCAGTATGAGCTCTGGGGCCAACGTCCTGACTTTC. The full variable domain, rest sourced from reference TRBV25-1 and TRBJ2-6, is EADIYQTPRYLVIGTGKKITLECSQTMGHDKMYWYQQDPGMELHLIHYSYGVNSTEKGDLSSESTVSRIRTEHFPLTLESARPSHTSQYLCASSMSSGANVLTFGAGSRLTVL.